Presented here are 13 T cell receptor beta chains from one specimen sequenced in a study of identical twins. TCRdb re-called the 5' RACE reads with MiXCR, one entry per CDR3 protein. The table lists about 430,000 distinct CDR3 sequences, approximately 17% of them singletons, with around 10% in the top ten. What was sequenced was naive T cells sorted from blood. These receptors came from a man over 45 in good health.

At least ten counts were recorded for this clonotype. This chain joins TRBV12-3 or TRBV12-4 and TRBJ1-1; tentative D call: TRBD1 (6 bases). V was shortened by 6 bases and J by 0 bases, with 17 bases between the two germline ends. The CDR3 has 16 residues. The CDR3 region is CASSPQAGGLNTEAFF. The DNA for the CDR3 is TGTGCCAGCAGCCCTCAGGCGGGGGGGCTGAACACTGAAGCTTTCTTT.

V gene TRBV6-2 or TRBV6-3 combines with J gene TRBJ2-7; 7 nucleotides agree with TRBD2. This CDR3 has 16 residues. Germline values: CDR1 MNHEY, CDR2 SVGEGT. V shed 7 bases and J 0 bases; nucleotides not matched to a gene: 12. CDR3 sequence reads: CASIPREGTTSYEQYF. DNA for the CDR3: TGTGCCAGCATCCCTAGGGAGGGGACCACCTCCTACGAGCAGTACTTC.

There are many counts of this clonotype. CDR3 sequence reads: CSAREGQGSYEQYF. In nucleotides, the CDR3 is TGCAGTGCTAGAGAGGGACAGGGATCCTACGAGCAGTACTTC. The rearrangement uses TRBV20-1 and TRBJ2-7; TRBD1 matches at 9 bases. V lost 0 bases, J lost 1 base, and 1 base stayed unmatched. In germline, CDR1 is DFQATT, CDR2 SNEGSKA (reference sequence). The CDR3 consists of 14 residues.

This clonotype was seen just once. A much larger clone differs from this one at a single base, so this may be a read error. CDR3 sequence (DNA): TGCGCCAGCAGCCGGGGACAGAACACAGATACGCAGTATTTT. It translates to CASSRGQNTDTQYF. The V gene is TRBV5-1, the J gene TRBJ2-3; 7 nucleotides agree with TRBD1. This CDR3 region has 14 residues. Germline CDR1 SGHRS, CDR2 YFSETQ. After removal of 4 bases from V and 2 bases from J, the junction contained 4 bases not matched to a gene.

This clonotype showed up many times. The chain has TRBV11-2 and TRBJ2-1, with 9 bases aligning to TRBD2. CDR1 is SGHAT, CDR2 FQNNGV, per germline. CDR3 length equals 16 residues. V was clipped by 1 base and J by 8 bases; unmatched bases: 9. In nucleotides, the CDR3 is TGTGCCAGCAGCTTAGCGGGCGGGAGGGTTTACGATGAGCAGTTCTTC. Its protein product is CASSLAGGRVYDEQFF.

This rearrangement joins TRBV6-1 to TRBJ1-1; 10 nucleotides line up with TRBD1. J was trimmed by 0 bases and V by 2 bases; bases with no gene match: 6. The length of the CDR3 is 17 residues. In germline, CDR1 is MNHNS, CDR2 SASEGT. CDR3 in amino acids: CASSERDRGLLNTEAFF. Here the CDR3 DNA reads TGTGCCAGCAGTGAACGGGACAGGGGACTCCTGAACACTGAAGCTTTCTTT.

The chain carries TRBV3-1 and TRBJ2-1; 7 nucleotides align to TRBD2. CDR3 length: 16 residues. V shed 0 bases, J shed 8 bases, and the junction held 10 bases outside the gene matches. Germline V gene data show CDR1 as LGHDT and CDR2 as YNNKEL (reference sequence). CDR3 nucleotides: TGTGCCAGCAGCCAAGATCTGGGAGGGCGAGTCTATGAGCAGTTCTTC. Protein sequence: CASSQDLGGRVYEQFF.

The V and J genes are TRBV3-1 and TRBJ2-7, with 7 bases identical to TRBD2. The CDR3 covers 14 residues. Looked up from germline, CDR1 is LGHDT and CDR2 is YNNKEL (reference sequence). Trimming removed 1 base from V and 5 bases from J; junction bases left unmatched: 5. The CDR3 sequence: CASSQGTSSHEQYF. CDR3 DNA sequence: TGTGCCAGCAGCCAAGGGACTAGTAGCCACGAGCAGTACTTC.

This clonotype was detected a few times. The chain joins TRBV5-1 to TRBJ2-5; TRBD1 is a possible D gene (5 bases). This CDR3 comprises 14 residues. Trimming took off 1 base at V and 5 bases at J, with 12 bases between the two ends. Looked up from germline, CDR1 is SGHRS and CDR2 is YFSETQ. The CDR3 loop reads CASSLSQGVETQYF. The CDR3 coding sequence is TGCGCCAGCAGCTTGTCCCAGGGTGTTGAGACCCAGTACTTC.

This clonotype was seen ten or more times. The chain links TRBV5-1 to TRBJ1-4; 10 bases are shared with TRBD1. In germline, CDR1 is SGHRS, CDR2 YFSETQ. J gave up 8 bases and V 4 bases, and 8 bases lay outside the gene matches. CDR3 length: 15 amino acids. The CDR3 DNA sequence: TGCGCCAGCAGCGCCGGACAGGGGGGTGTCGAAAAACTGTTTTTT. Translating gives CASSAGQGGVEKLFF.

J is TRBJ2-7 and V is TRBV7-9, with 15 bases aligning to TRBD2. The CDR3 contains 17 residues. V gave up 5 bases and J gave up 2 bases; unmatched junction bases: 7. The germline CDR1 and CDR2 sequences are SEHNR and FQNEAQ (reference sequence). CDR3 protein: CASSSPGTSGGTYEQYF. In nucleotides, the CDR3 is TGTGCCAGCAGCAGTCCCGGGACTAGCGGGGGGACCTACGAGCAGTACTTC.

There are a few counts of this clonotype. The gene calls are TRBV7-9 and TRBJ2-1, with TRBD2 identical over 7 bases. Germline V gene lookup returns CDR1 SEHNR and CDR2 FQNEAQ (reference sequence). J lost 2 bases, V lost 5 bases, and 9 bases had no gene match. CDR3 length equals 16 residues. CDR3: CASSPGEGKAYNEQFF. CDR3 nucleotides: TGTGCCAGCAGCCCCGGGGAGGGGAAGGCCTACAATGAGCAGTTCTTC.

The chain recombines TRBV4-3 with TRBJ2-1; the D is unclear. V lost 0 bases, J lost 6 bases, and 6 bases lay in between. Germline CDR1 reads LGHNA; CDR2 reads YSLEER. The CDR3 sequence is 13 residues long. The CDR3 spells CASSQEVGNEQFF. The CDR3 nucleotides are TGCGCCAGCAGCCAAGAGGTCGGCAATGAGCAGTTCTTC.